Reported below is one TCR beta chain. Antigen: not known. The data belong to a study of T cells in tuberculosis. Study background: A South African cohort included IGRA-negative adolescents, latently infected IGRA-positive adolescents and adults with active tuberculosis. General study points: Smaller distances to GMM-specific TCRs suggested their expansion in active tuberculosis.

The data were produced by immunoSEQ multiplex PCR, yet TCRdb's version contains in-frame clones alone and is incomplete. The sample carries about 33,000 clones, 92% recorded once. Trimming removed 0 bases at V and 2 bases at J, with 19 bases between. This CDR3 is 18 amino acids long. Germline CDR1 is MGHRA and CDR2 is YSYEKL. Each donor contributed about 100,000 T cells on average, unsorted. Sequencing input: PBMCs. The origin of this receptor is a donor aged 10-29 years with latent tuberculosis or without tuberculosis infection. Some clones in this sample may be carry-over from other donors' samples. The chain joins TRBV4-1 to TRBJ1-2; D might be TRBD1 (6 bases). CDR3 in amino acids: CASSQDGGRIGKNYGYTF. The CDR3 coding sequence is TGCGCCAGCAGCCAAGATGGGGGCAGGATTGGGAAAAACTATGGCTACACCTTC.